The next 22 T cell receptor beta chains were all read from a single sample in a study of blood T cell repertoires in COVID-19. Method: immunoSEQ multiplex PCR; TCRdb's copy keeps in-frame clones and lacks some. The profile shows hundreds of thousands of clones, 88% of them singletons. The sequenced sample consisted of peripheral blood. These receptors were obtained from a man between 35 and 55 years old with acute or convalescent COVID-19.

The CDR3 DNA reads TGTGCCAGCTCACCCCTCGAACGGTGGGAGCAGTACTTC. Translated: CASSPLERWEQYF. This chain connects TRBV18 to TRBJ2-7, with unresolved D. Trimming left V 3 bases short and J 7 bases short, with 13 bases between. The germline V gene encodes CDR1 KGHSH and CDR2 LQKENI. The CDR3 sequence is 13 residues long.

J is TRBJ2-7 and V is TRBV19; TRBD2 is a possible D gene (5 bases). Germline assignment: CDR1 LNHDA and CDR2 SQIVND (reference sequence). Trimming left V 6 bases short and J 2 bases short, with 17 bases between. This CDR3 comprises 15 residues. CDR3 sequence (DNA): TGTGCCAGTAGCCCCGGGGTAGCCCTTACCTACGAGCAGTACTTC. Translating it yields CASSPGVALTYEQYF.

V and J are TRBV5-1 and TRBJ2-5; possible D gene TRBD1, 5 bases. Trimming removed 1 base at V and 1 base at J, with 8 bases between. Germline loops: CDR1 SGHRS, CDR2 YFSETQ. The CDR3 length is 14 residues. CDR3 amino acids: CASSLQGPQETQYF. CDR3 in DNA: TGCGCCAGCAGCTTGCAGGGTCCCCAAGAGACCCAGTACTTC.

The chain recombines TRBV5-1 with TRBJ1-4, with D hard to call. The V gene lost 5 bases and the J gene lost 5 bases, with 19 bases spanning the gap. The germline CDR1 and CDR2 sequences are SGHRS and YFSETQ. The CDR3 is 16 amino acids. CDR3 residues: CASSEEGATFNEKLFF. CDR3 nucleotide sequence: TGCGCCAGCAGTGAGGAGGGAGCGACTTTCAATGAAAAACTGTTTTTT.

Notes on this clone: Other DNA sequences in this specimen translate into the identical CDR3. The rearrangement joins TRBV27 to TRBJ1-5, with D uncertain. Trimming stripped 5 bases from V and 0 bases from J, with 5 bases between. The CDR3 has 13 amino acids. Germline CDR1 and CDR2: MNHEY and SMNVEV (reference sequence). The CDR3 nucleotides read TGTGCCAGCAGTCCTTATAGCAATCAGCCCCAGCATTTT. Amino acids: CASSPYSNQPQHF.

The chain uses TRBV4-1 and TRBJ2-7, with D possibly matching TRBD2 (7 bases). Trimming pared 1 base from V and 2 bases from J, leaving 12 bases between. The CDR3 contains 15 residues. CDR1 is MGHRA and CDR2 is YSYEKL in the germline V gene. The CDR3, as DNA: TGCGCCAGCAGCCAAGGGCGGGGGCTGGCCTACGAGCAGTACTTC. It specifies CASSQGRGLAYEQYF.

J is TRBJ2-1 and V is TRBV27; 8 bases map to TRBD1. The CDR3 extends over 16 amino acids. CDR1 is MNHEY and CDR2 is SMNVEV in the germline V gene (reference sequence). J was trimmed by 6 bases and V by 3 bases; bases with no gene match: 10. CDR3 coding DNA: TGTGCCAGCAGTTTTCGGCAGGGGGCAAGGGGCAATGAGCAGTTCTTC. Its translation: CASSFRQGARGNEQFF.

The rearrangement links TRBV7-6 to TRBJ1-2, with D possibly TRBD1 on 6 matching bases. V was shortened by 0 bases and J by 8 bases, with 10 bases between the two germline ends. This CDR3 contains 13 residues. Germline CDR1 and CDR2: SGHVS and FNYEAQ. For the CDR3, the DNA is TGTGCCAGCAGCTTAGCCCTGACAGGCGGCTACACCTTC. As protein: CASSLALTGGYTF.

The count of this clone is one. The chain couples TRBV10-3 to TRBJ2-7, with 12 nucleotides matching TRBD1. The germline V gene encodes CDR1 ENHRY and CDR2 SYGVKD. The CDR3 is made up of 14 amino acids. V was pared by 5 bases and J by 6 bases, with 5 bases of the junction left unmatched. The CDR3 nucleotides are TGTGCCATCAGTTGGGGACAGGGGGCGTCCGAGCAGTACTTC. It specifies CAISWGQGASEQYF.

The V gene is TRBV10-2, the J gene TRBJ2-4, with 14 bases aligning to TRBD2. The CDR3 totals 16 residues. The ends lost 2 bases at V and 7 bases at J; junction bases unmatched: 4. Germline V gene data show CDR1 as WSHSY and CDR2 as SAAADI. The CDR3, as DNA: TGCGCCAGCAGTGAGGGGACTAGCGGGGGAGGGAACATTCAGTACTTC. Protein: CASSEGTSGGGNIQYF.

V gene TRBV7-9 combines with J gene TRBJ1-2; TRBD1 aligns across 12 bases. CDR1 is SEHNR, CDR2 FQNEAQ, per germline (reference sequence). This CDR3 spans 16 amino acids. J lost 7 bases, V lost 1 base, and 7 bases had no gene match. CDR3 in amino acids: CASSLEGQGARSGYTF. The CDR3 DNA is TGTGCCAGCAGCTTAGAGGGACAGGGGGCGCGAAGTGGCTACACCTTC. The entire variable domain, with the rest obtained from reference TRBV7-9 and TRBJ1-2, is as follows: DTGVSQNPRHKITKRGQNVTFRCDPISEHNRLYWYRQTLGQGPEFLTYFQNEAQLEKSRLLSDRFSAERPKGSFSTLEIQRTEQGDSAMYLCASSLEGQGARSGYTFGSGTRLTVV.

This chain uses TRBV19 with TRBJ1-5; D gene uncertain. CDR3 length: 15 residues. Germline lookup yields CDR1 LNHDA and CDR2 SQIVND (reference sequence). Trimming took 1 base from V and 1 from J, leaving 8 bases between them. CDR3 coding DNA: TGTGCCAGTAGTATAGCTACTAGAAGCAATCAGCCCCAGCATTTT. Encoded protein: CASSIATRSNQPQHF.

The chain couples TRBV3-1 (or the pseudogene TRBV3-2) to TRBJ1-4, with a tentative D call TRBD1 (6 bases). Trimming removed 4 bases at V and 4 bases at J, with 13 bases between. This CDR3 is 15 amino acids long. The germline CDR1 and CDR2 sequences are LGHDT and YNNKEL (reference sequence). The DNA for the CDR3 is TGTGCCAGCAGCCTTCGGGACACGTATAATGAAAAACTGTTTTTT. Protein sequence: CASSLRDTYNEKLFF.

This chain connects TRBV19 to TRBJ2-2; tentative D call: TRBD2 (6 bases). Germline values: CDR1 LNHDA, CDR2 SQIVND (reference sequence). Trimming pared 3 bases from V and 6 bases from J, leaving 11 bases between. The CDR3 is 14 residues long. The CDR3 sequence: CASSIGGRAGELFF. CDR3 bases: TGTGCCAGTAGTATTGGGGGGAGAGCCGGGGAGCTGTTTTTT.

The CDR3 sequence: CASSVRDRGLADYETQYF. CDR3 sequence (DNA): TGTGCCAGCAGTGTAAGGGACAGGGGACTAGCGGATTACGAGACCCAGTACTTC. The chain joins TRBV2 to TRBJ2-5; possible D gene TRBD2, 11 bases. Germline values: CDR1 SNHLY, CDR2 FYNNEI. The CDR3 sequence is 18 residues long. Between the trimmed V and J ends, which lost 4 bases and 5 bases, there was a span of 26 bases. Full variable domain (missing parts from reference TRBV2 and TRBJ2-5): EPEVTQTPSHQVTQMGQEVILRCVPISNHLYFYWYRQILGQKVEFLVSFYNNEISEKSEIFDDQFSVERPDGSNFTLKIRSTKLEDSAMYFCASSVRDRGLADYETQYFGPGTRLLVL.

The V gene is TRBV9, the J gene TRBJ2-3, with unresolved D. The ends were cut back, 4 bases at V and 3 bases at J, with 15 bases in the middle. Germline V CDR1 and CDR2: SGDLS, YYNGEE. The CDR3 covers 15 residues. The CDR3 protein is CASSSGFPLTDTQYF. For the CDR3, the DNA is TGTGCCAGCAGCTCCGGGTTCCCCCTAACAGATACGCAGTATTTT.

The chain recombines TRBV13 with TRBJ2-3; tentative D call: TRBD2 (5 bases). V lost 3 bases and J 6 bases, leaving 19 bases between the germline ends. The CDR3 runs 16 residues. The germline CDR1 and CDR2 sequences are PRHDT and FYEKMQ (reference sequence). The CDR3 reads CASSFSGRGGADTQYF. The CDR3 DNA sequence: TGTGCCAGCAGCTTCAGCGGAAGAGGAGGTGCGGATACGCAGTATTTT.

The rearrangement links TRBV9 to TRBJ2-3; D possibly corresponds to TRBD2 (6 bases). Looked up from germline, CDR1 is SGDLS and CDR2 is YYNGEE. With 3 bases removed from V and 6 bases from J, the gap between germline ends came to 14 bases. CDR3 length equals 14 residues. CDR3 loop: CASSGASEWDTQYF. The CDR3 bases are TGTGCCAGCAGCGGGGCTAGCGAGTGGGATACGCAGTATTTT.

This chain uses TRBV2 with TRBJ2-3; TRBD2 aligns across 9 bases. The CDR3 has 14 residues. Germline V gene sequence: CDR1 SNHLY, CDR2 FYNNEI. With V trimmed by 2 bases and J by 4 bases, 1 base remained unmatched. The CDR3 DNA follows: TGTGCCAGCAGTGAACTAGCGGGGCCAGATACGCAGTATTTT. Its translation is CASSELAGPDTQYF.

The chain combines TRBV9 with TRBJ2-7; D remains ambiguous. The CDR3 loop spans 14 amino acids. V shed 3 bases and J shed 0 bases, with 10 bases lying between them. Germline values: CDR1 SGDLS, CDR2 YYNGEE. The chain's CDR3 is CASSAEAFSYEQYF. CDR3 nucleotides: TGTGCCAGCAGCGCCGAGGCTTTCTCCTACGAGCAGTACTTC.

This rearrangement joins TRBV6-4 to TRBJ2-2; D perhaps matches TRBD2 (5 bases). The V and J ends lost 0 bases and 1 base respectively, with 6 bases between them. Germline V CDR1 and CDR2: MRHNA, SNTAGT. The CDR3 extends over 15 amino acids. The CDR3, as DNA: TGTGCCAGCAGTGACTCCAGCGGGAACACCGGGGAGCTGTTTTTT. The encoded protein is CASSDSSGNTGELFF.

J is TRBJ1-2 and V is TRBV27, with a tentative D call TRBD1 (6 bases). V was trimmed by 3 bases and J by 4 bases, leaving 12 bases between them. CDR1 MNHEY and CDR2 SMNVEV come from the germline V gene (reference sequence). The CDR3 covers 14 residues. CDR3 sequence: CASSFRDKGYGYTF. The CDR3 nucleotides read TGTGCCAGCAGTTTCCGGGACAAGGGCTATGGCTACACCTTC.